This T cell receptor (beta chain) was sequenced for a study of shared clonotypes between healthy human individuals. When samples were unsorted, approximately 90 million PBMCs were used for genomic DNA. Samples underwent the assay at deep level. Data came from immunoSEQ multiplex PCR; TCRdb stores just in-frame clones and leaves some out. The repertoire has nearly 500,000 clones, about three quarters of them found once; the top ten carry 10% to 15%. The clonotype originates from a woman between 40 and 55 years old in good health. Some clones in this sample may be carry-over from other donors' samples. The specimen sequenced was PBMCs.

The CDR3 reads CSVETGSNQPQHF. The CDR3 coding sequence is TGCAGCGTGGAAACAGGTAGCAATCAGCCCCAGCATTTT. The chain carries TRBV29-1 and TRBJ1-5; a weak D match, TRBD1 (5 bases). The germline gives CDR1 SQVTM, CDR2 ANQGSEA. V gave up 6 bases and J gave up 0 bases, with 9 bases separating them. This CDR3 region has 13 residues. Using reference TRBV29-1 and TRBJ1-5 for the parts outside the CDR3, the full variable domain is SAVISQKPSRDICQRGTSLTIQCQVDSQVTMMFWYRQQPGQSLTLIATANQGSEATYESGFVIDKFPISRPNLTFSTLTVSNMSPEDSSIYLCSVETGSNQPQHFGDGTRLSIL.